These 4 T cell receptor beta chains originate from one sample sequenced in a study of T cells expressing NK-cell markers. TCRdb reprocessed the 5' RACE reads, with one entry per CDR3 protein and no DNA. The table gives roughly 390,000 distinct CDR3 sequences; the top ten clones make up around 10% of it. Sequencing was carried out using blood T cells: a sorted CD56 or NKG2C T cell subset, CD4+ or CD8+ T cells, or bulk PBMC T cells (not recorded which). The origin of the receptors is a woman between 45 and 60 years old in good health.

The genes are TRBV5-1 and TRBJ2-3; TCRdb proposes TRBD2, but this gene call is untestable without DNA. The CDR3 runs to 15 residues. In germline, CDR1 is SGHRS, CDR2 YFSETQ. CDR3 loop: CASSPSLPATDTQYF.

The rearrangement joins TRBV12-3 or TRBV12-4 to TRBJ2-5; TCRdb's D gene call, TRBD1, goes unchecked for lack of DNA. The CDR3 is made up of 16 amino acids. The CDR3 here is CASSLAGTWMKKTQYF.

The chain carries TRBV6-1 and TRBJ2-3; TCRdb's D call, TRBD1, is unchecked because there is no DNA. Germline V gene lookup returns CDR1 MNHNS and CDR2 SASEGT. The length of the CDR3 is 13 residues. This chain's CDR3 is CASSELMSGTQYF.

The chain links TRBV20-1 to TRBJ2-1; the D call of TRBD2 rests on TCRdb alone, since no DNA is present to check it. From germline, CDR1 is DFQATT and CDR2 SNEGSKA (reference sequence). This CDR3 has 20 residues. The CDR3 loop is CSASTPRWTSGRVGYNEQFF.